This paragraph reports one TCR beta chain. Antigen: not known. Positively selected for CCR7, the CD45RO-negative cells used as naive CD8 cells excluded terminally differentiated effector memory CD45RA+ cells. Trimming at V came to 3 bases and at J to 8 bases, leaving 5 bases not matched to a gene. In germline, CDR1 is SGHDT, CDR2 YYEEEE. CDR3 size: 13 residues. These data are taken from a study of shared clonotypes between healthy human individuals. Study in general: Ranging from 18 to 49 in age, donors were two women and a few men. CD8 memory received one plate per donor, CD8 naive two, CD4 memory three and CD4 naive three. Study outcomes and limitations: Among donors, the sharing of clonotypes was expected to be influenced by sequencing depth.

Data came from immunoSEQ multiplex PCR; TCRdb stores just in-frame clones and leaves some out. The sample consists of about 550,000 clones, roughly 96% of them appearing once. This TCR derives from a woman in her thirties in good health. Specimen: naive CD8+ T cells sorted from blood. The V and J genes are TRBV5-6 and TRBJ2-7; 10 positions agree with TRBD1. The CDR3 reads CASSSGTGAQQYF. In DNA form, the CDR3 reads TGTGCCAGCAGCTCCGGGACAGGGGCCCAGCAGTACTTC.